Below, 28 T cell receptor beta chains from the same sample are listed, as sequenced in a study of blood T cells in healthy people across ages. A second PCR of roughly 6 to 12 cycles used a sample-barcoded 5' primer and a J-beta primer mix. TCRdb reprocessed the 5' RACE reads via MiXCR and lists one record per CDR3 protein. The data show about 760,000 distinct CDR3 sequences, about 61% seen once. The specimen sequenced was blood. The receptor source for this set is a man aged 35 to 55 in good health.

The V call is TRBV20-1, the J call TRBJ2-5; 11 bases match TRBD2. J was trimmed by 3 bases and V by 6 bases; bases with no gene match: 6. Germline V CDR1 and CDR2: DFQATT, SNEGSKA (reference sequence). The CDR3 sequence is 14 residues long. The CDR3 DNA sequence: TGCAGTGCCTCACCGGGACTAGCGGAAGAGACCCAGTACTTC. Translating gives CSASPGLAEETQYF.

The chain has TRBV30 and TRBJ2-3; TRBD1 agrees at 9 bases. The germline gives CDR1 GTSNPN, CDR2 SVGIG (reference sequence). The length of the CDR3 is 12 residues. Unmatched junction bases numbered 1, after V lost 6 bases and J lost 3 bases. The CDR3 nucleotides read TGTGCCTGCGACAGGGGGACAGATACGCAGTATTTT. Amino acids: CACDRGTDTQYF.

This chain joins TRBV28 and TRBJ1-1, with D maybe TRBD1 (5 bases). CDR1 and CDR2 from the germline V gene are MDHEN and SYDVKM. Deletions cut 5 bases from V and 4 bases from J, with 20 bases between. The CDR3 is made up of 16 amino acids. CDR3 in DNA: TGTGCCAGCAGTCTAGGACCCCGCAGGGTAAGCACTGAAGCTTTCTTT. Residues: CASSLGPRRVSTEAFF.

The V and J genes are TRBV10-3 and TRBJ2-4; D unclear. TRBJ2-7 explains the end of the DNA better; the J call may be wrong. This CDR3 has 17 amino acids. Germline CDR1 is ENHRY and CDR2 is SYGVKD. The CDR3 region is CAISDLGRAADTYEQYF. CDR3 sequence (DNA): TGTGCCATCAGTGACCTAGGACGCGCCGCAGATACCTACGAGCAGTACTTC.

This sequence joins TRBV7-6 and TRBJ1-1; D is uncertain. The CDR3 is made up of 13 amino acids. The V gene lost 6 bases and the J gene lost 1 base, with 9 bases spanning the gap. Germline assignment: CDR1 SGHVS and CDR2 FNYEAQ. The CDR3 DNA reads as TGTGCCAGCAGGATAATCCAGAACACTGAAGCTTTCTTT. Its protein is CASRIIQNTEAFF.

The gene calls are TRBV3-1 and TRBJ2-3; D is unresolved. Germline CDR1 LGHDT, CDR2 YNNKEL (reference sequence). CDR3 length: 12 residues. V lost 0 bases, J lost 9 bases, and 7 bases lay in between. DNA of the CDR3: TGTGCCAGCAGCCAAGATACCAGCACGCAGTATTTT. As protein: CASSQDTSTQYF.

V usage is TRBV6-1 and J usage is TRBJ2-1; D ambiguous. Per germline, CDR1 MNHNS and CDR2 SASEGT. Trimming left V 7 bases short and J 7 bases short, with 8 bases between. The CDR3 runs 11 residues. The CDR3 reads CASTYINEQFF. CDR3 in DNA: TGTGCCAGCACCTATATAAATGAGCAGTTCTTC.

This clonotype was seen a handful of times. The gene calls are TRBV7-8 and TRBJ2-5; D unresolved. The CDR3 loop spans 12 amino acids. Trimming left V 0 bases short and J 11 bases short, with 10 bases between. Germline CDR1 and CDR2: SGHVS and FQNEAQ. CDR3 in DNA: TGTGCCAGCAGCTTAGCGTTCAAGGAGCAGTACTTC. Encoded protein: CASSLAFKEQYF.

The genes are TRBV11-3 and TRBJ1-2; 10 nucleotides line up with TRBD1. CDR1 is SGHNT and CDR2 is YENEEA in the germline V gene. The CDR3 is 16 residues long. V lost 5 bases to trimming and J lost 7 bases; unmatched junction nucleotides: 13. Here the CDR3 reads CASSGKGDRGRGGYTF. The CDR3 DNA reads as TGTGCCAGCAGCGGGAAGGGTGACAGGGGGCGCGGTGGCTACACCTTC.

This clonotype has more than one count but fewer than ten. The junction differs from germline at one of its ends, possibly a read error. The chain is built from TRBV5-1 and TRBJ2-7; 10 nucleotides align to TRBD1. CDR1 and CDR2 (germline): SGHRS, YFSETQ. This CDR3 region has 13 residues. The CDR3 sequence: CASSTGQGYEQYF. CDR3 nucleotides: TGTGCCAGCAGCACGGGACAGGGGTACGAGCAGTACTTC.

The CDR3 spells CASSLTGGRDEQYF. CDR3 sequence (DNA): TGTGCCAGCAGTTTAACGGGAGGCCGCGACGAGCAGTACTTC. The chain carries TRBV28 and TRBJ2-7; 7 bases are a match to TRBD2. Trimming removed 2 bases from V and 5 bases from J; junction bases left unmatched: 6. This CDR3 has 14 amino acids. The germline V gene encodes CDR1 MDHEN and CDR2 SYDVKM.

The chain links TRBV4-2 to TRBJ2-7; D tentatively reads TRBD1 or TRBD2 (6 bases each). Germline V gene lookup returns CDR1 LGHNA and CDR2 YNFKEQ. The CDR3 is 14 amino acids. Trimming pared 0 bases from V and 7 bases from J, leaving 13 bases between. DNA of the CDR3: TGTGCCAGCAGCCAAGAGTCCCGGGGGCGTGAGCAGTACTTC. Its protein is CASSQESRGREQYF.

The chain combines TRBV20-1 with TRBJ2-7; tentatively, D is TRBD1 (6 bases). This CDR3 spans 14 amino acids. CDR1 and CDR2 from the germline V gene are DFQATT and SNEGSKA (reference sequence). The V end was cut by 5 bases, the J end by 0 bases, with 14 bases between. Here the CDR3 reads CSAQIGDTSYEQYF. The CDR3 bases are TGCAGTGCTCAAATTGGGGACACCTCCTACGAGCAGTACTTC.

The chain links TRBV6-2 or TRBV6-3 to TRBJ2-5; TRBD1 matches at 8 bases. The J call may be mistaken, given a closer DNA end match to TRBJ2-7. The CDR3 is 13 residues long. From germline, CDR1 is MNHEY and CDR2 SVGEGT. Written as DNA, the CDR3 is TGTGCCAGCACCGAGGACAGGGTCTACGAGCAGTACTTC. It yields the protein CASTEDRVYEQYF.

The J gene is TRBJ1-5, the V gene TRBV5-1; D may be TRBD1 (6 bases). Germline V CDR1 and CDR2: SGHRS, YFSETQ. V was pared by 2 bases and J by 3 bases, with 12 bases between. The CDR3 length is 15 residues. The CDR3 region has the DNA TGCGCCAGCAGCTTCACCGGGGGGCCCAATCAGCCCCAGCATTTT. Encoded protein: CASSFTGGPNQPQHF.

A single count supports this clonotype. The junction departs from the called germline gene at one end, perhaps through a read error. The chain combines TRBV4-2 with TRBJ2-1; tentatively, D is TRBD1 (6 bases). The CDR3 contains 15 residues. Germline loops: CDR1 LGHNA, CDR2 YNFKEQ. The CDR3: CASSTRTATYNKQFF. Written as DNA, the CDR3 is TGTGCCAGCAGCACCCGGACAGCCACCTACAATAAGCAGTTCTTC.

The rearrangement uses TRBV24-1 and TRBJ1-2, with 7 positions matching TRBD1. Germline trimming cut 0 bases from V and 8 bases from J; bases unmatched to any gene: 8. The CDR3 consists of 15 residues. Germline-derived CDR1 and CDR2 are KGHDR and SFDVKD. CDR3: CATSDLRQGHGGYTF. In DNA form, the CDR3 reads TGTGCCACCAGTGATTTGAGACAGGGCCATGGAGGCTACACCTTC.

Worth noting for this clonotype: In this CDR3 the conserved last residue, phenylalanine or tryptophan, is missing, so a read error is likely. This chain uses TRBV20-1 with TRBJ2-1; 11 positions agree with TRBD2. Trimming cost V 0 bases and J 0 bases; bases outside gene matches: 22. Per the germline V gene, CDR1 is DFQATT and CDR2 is SNEGSKA (reference sequence). CDR3 length: 23 amino acids. The CDR3 reads CSARDPVVAGGPFPSSSYNEQFL. The CDR3 DNA is TGCAGTGCTAGAGATCCCGTGGTAGCGGGAGGGCCTTTCCCCTCAAGCTCCTACAATGAGCAGTTCTTA.

This chain links TRBV20-1 with TRBJ2-5; possibly TRBD2 for D (5 bases). Germline V gene data show CDR1 as DFQATT and CDR2 as SNEGSKA (reference sequence). The CDR3 runs 13 residues. The V and J ends lost 3 bases and 1 base respectively, with 9 bases between them. The chain's CDR3 is CSASDGGQETQYF. CDR3 in DNA: TGCAGTGCTAGCGATGGAGGCCAAGAGACCCAGTACTTC.

Comment on this clonotype: This may be a read error, as it is one base from a much larger clone. V and J are TRBV6-5 and TRBJ2-7, with TRBD1 as a possible D gene (5 bases). Germline V gene sequence: CDR1 MNHEY, CDR2 SVGAGI. CDR3 size: 13 residues. The CDR3 nucleotides are TGTACCAGCAGTTACAGGTACTCCTACGAGCAGTACTTC. It is translated as CTSSYRYSYEQYF.

Turning to this clonotype: The CDR3 carries no conserved terminal phenylalanine or tryptophan, so it likely arises from a read error. The rearrangement joins TRBV12-3 or TRBV12-4 to TRBJ2-7; 9 bases line up with TRBD1. The CDR3 is made up of 15 amino acids. The CDR3 protein is CARRSPGQGWNEQYY. The DNA for the CDR3 is TGTGCCCGCAGAAGCCCGGGACAGGGCTGGAACGAGCAGTACTAC.

The V gene is TRBV7-2, the J gene TRBJ2-3; D may be TRBD2 (5 bases). CDR3 length: 13 amino acids. V was trimmed by 5 bases and J by 5 bases, leaving 11 bases between them. CDR1 is SGHTA, CDR2 FQGNSA, per germline. Written as DNA, the CDR3 is TGTGCCAGCAGCCCCAGGAGGCAAGATACGCAGTATTTT. This encodes CASSPRRQDTQYF.

The table lists this clonotype with a few counts. The chain has TRBV7-2 and TRBJ1-4, with 7 nucleotides matching TRBD1. From germline, CDR1 is SGHTA and CDR2 FQGNSA. CDR3 length: 14 residues. The junction had 4 bases not matched to a gene; V was cut back by 4 bases and J by 5 bases. The DNA for the CDR3 is TGTGCCAGCAGCTCCAGGGGGTTGAATGAAAAACTGTTTTTT. It is translated as CASSSRGLNEKLFF.

The chain has TRBV12-3 or TRBV12-4 and TRBJ2-1, with D maybe TRBD1 (6 bases). Trimming shortened V by 8 bases and J by 9 bases, and 11 bases separated the two germline ends. The CDR3 has 11 residues. CDR3 bases: TGTGCCAGCCAACAGGGAAGTGAGCAGTTCTTC. Translated, it gives CASQQGSEQFF.

The J gene is TRBJ1-2, the V gene TRBV20-1; tentatively, D is TRBD1 (6 bases). This CDR3 spans 15 amino acids. The V gene lost 6 bases and the J gene lost 4 bases, with 21 bases spanning the gap. Germline assignment: CDR1 DFQATT and CDR2 SNEGSKA (reference sequence). The CDR3 is CSAPLDRRRPYGYTF. The CDR3 DNA reads TGCAGTGCGCCATTGGACAGACGTCGACCCTATGGCTACACCTTC.

This clonotype was detected a few times. The V gene is TRBV2, the J gene TRBJ2-7; 8 bases agree with TRBD1. The CDR3 is 14 residues long. Trimming took 3 bases from V and 3 from J; bases not matched to a gene: 4. The germline V gene has CDR1 SNHLY and CDR2 FYNNEI. As DNA, the CDR3 is TGTGCCAGCAGTGATCAGGGGGCGGACTACGAGCAGTACTTC. This translates into CASSDQGADYEQYF.

V is TRBV6-5 and J is TRBJ2-1, with D unresolved. CDR1 MNHEY and CDR2 SVGAGI come from the germline V gene. The V and J ends lost 0 bases and 8 bases respectively, with 11 bases between them. The CDR3 contains 14 residues. The CDR3 here is CASSYSFHADEQFF. CDR3 coding DNA: TGTGCCAGCAGTTACTCCTTCCACGCCGATGAGCAGTTCTTC.

This clonotype was counted between two and nine times. The chain is built from TRBV28 and TRBJ2-4, with TRBD1 identical over 9 bases. With the DNA end fitting TRBJ2-7 better, the J assignment may be wrong. Germline V gives CDR1 MDHEN, CDR2 SYDVKM. The CDR3 runs to 14 residues. CDR3 nucleotides: TGTGCCAGCAGTTTATCACAGGGGGCTCACGAGCAGTACTTC. Residues: CASSLSQGAHEQYF.